This T cell receptor (beta chain) was identified in a study of T-cell memory formation after mild COVID-19. Study details: Most TCR clusters belonged to a single donor.

For this clonotype: Its target is not known.

TCRdb ran MiXCR on the 5' RACE reads and lists one entry per CDR3 protein. The table shows approximately 89,000 distinct CDR3 sequences, with about 13% occurring only once. The germline V gene has CDR1 SGHTA and CDR2 FQGNSA. The CDR3 has 14 amino acids. V gave up 5 bases and J gave up 4 bases, with 13 bases separating them. Study-level findings and limits: Later expanders leaned toward CD4+, whereas clones contracting from day 15 to 85 were balanced CD4/CD8.

Material: PBMCs or a T cell subset sorted from them (not recorded which). The sequence was collected from a man between 18 and 35 years old who had mild COVID-19 (a few samples of this study predate the infection). Cell type and time point are not known. The V call is TRBV7-2, the J call TRBJ2-3; D unclear. In nucleotides, the CDR3 is TGTGCCAGCAGCCCACGCACTGAACCAGATACGCAGTATTTT. Translated: CASSPRTEPDTQYF.